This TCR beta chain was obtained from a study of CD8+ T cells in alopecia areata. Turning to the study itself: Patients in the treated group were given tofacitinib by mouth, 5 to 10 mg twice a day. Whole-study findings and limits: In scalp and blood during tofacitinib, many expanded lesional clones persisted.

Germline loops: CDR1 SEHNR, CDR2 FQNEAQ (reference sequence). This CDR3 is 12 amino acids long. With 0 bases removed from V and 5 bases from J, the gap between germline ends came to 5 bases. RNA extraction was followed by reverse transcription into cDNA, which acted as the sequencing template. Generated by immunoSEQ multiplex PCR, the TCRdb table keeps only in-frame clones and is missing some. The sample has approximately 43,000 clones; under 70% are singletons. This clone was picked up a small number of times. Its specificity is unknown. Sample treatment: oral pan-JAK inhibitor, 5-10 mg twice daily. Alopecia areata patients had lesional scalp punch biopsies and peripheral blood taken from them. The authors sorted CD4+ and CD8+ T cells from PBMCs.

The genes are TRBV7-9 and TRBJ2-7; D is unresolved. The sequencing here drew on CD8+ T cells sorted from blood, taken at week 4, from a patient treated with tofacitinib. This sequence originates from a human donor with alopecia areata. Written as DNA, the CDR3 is TGTGCCAGCAGCTTAGCGTGGGACGAGCAGTACTTC. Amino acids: CASSLAWDEQYF. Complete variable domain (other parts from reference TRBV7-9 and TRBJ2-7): DTGVSQNPRHKITKRGQNVTFRCDPISEHNRLYWYRQTLGQGPEFLTYFQNEAQLEKSRLLSDRFSAERPKGSFSTLEIQRTEQGDSAMYLCASSLAWDEQYFGPGTRLTVT.